The clone carrying this T cell receptor (beta chain) was counted between two and nine times. The data are from a study of T-cell memory formation after mild COVID-19. CDR3 length equals 15 residues. The J segment lost 3 bases and the V segment lost 5 bases, leaving 10 bases of the junction unmatched. The germline CDR1 and CDR2 sequences are MNHEY and SMNVEV (reference sequence). TCRdb recomputed calls from the 5' RACE reads with MiXCR, one row per CDR3 protein. The sample includes about 150,000 distinct CDR3 sequences, under 30% of them seen just once. The sequence was obtained from an adult woman who had mild COVID-19 (a few samples of this study predate the infection). Cell type and time point are not known. The J gene is TRBJ2-7, the V gene TRBV27; 7 bases match TRBD2. The sample consisted of PBMCs or a T cell subset sorted from them (not recorded which). This CDR3 is CASSPPGREGYEQYF. CDR3 coding DNA: TGTGCCAGCAGTCCCCCCGGCAGGGAGGGCTACGAGCAGTACTTC.